Shown below are 22 T cell receptor beta chains from a single sample sequenced in a study of technical replicates of blood from a handful of donors. Only in-frame clones appear in the TCRdb table, and some are missing; sequencing was by immunoSEQ multiplex PCR. This sample yields 25,000 to 40,000 clones, of which more than 80% are seen a single time; roughly 4% belongs to the top ten. Sequenced input: PBMCs. These receptors all stem from a human donor in good health. Some clones in this sample may be carry-over from other donors' samples.

The V call is TRBV13, the J call TRBJ2-3; 13 nucleotides agree with TRBD2. CDR3 length equals 17 residues. The trim removed 5 bases at V and 1 base at J, leaving 6 bases unmatched. CDR1 and CDR2 from the germline V gene are PRHDT and FYEKMQ (reference sequence). CDR3 nucleotides: TGTGCCAGCAGCCCATCTGGACTAGCGGGGGGCACAGATACGCAGTATTTT. Translating gives CASSPSGLAGGTDTQYF.

This rearrangement joins TRBV2 to TRBJ2-3; possible D gene TRBD2, 6 bases. With 8 bases removed from V and 7 bases from J, the gap between germline ends came to 13 bases. Germline V CDR1 and CDR2: SNHLY, FYNNEI. The CDR3 totals 12 residues. The CDR3 reads CASLGAGNTQYF. CDR3 nucleotides: TGTGCCAGCTTAGGGGCGGGAAATACGCAGTATTTT. The full variable domain, in which reference TRBV2 and TRBJ2-3 provide the parts outside the CDR3, is EPEVTQTPSHQVTQMGQEVILRCVPISNHLYFYWYRQILGQKVEFLVSFYNNEISEKSEIFDDQFSVERPDGSNFTLKIRSTKLEDSAMYFCASLGAGNTQYFGPGTRLTVL.

The chain uses TRBV4-2 and TRBJ1-3; unclear D gene. The germline gives CDR1 LGHNA, CDR2 YNFKEQ. V was clipped by 0 bases and J by 1 base, with 10 bases between them. This CDR3 comprises 16 residues. The CDR3 nucleotides are TGTGCCAGCAGCCAAGATAGTGGAGGGTCTGGAAACACCATATATTTT. It yields the protein CASSQDSGGSGNTIYF.

The V and J genes are TRBV9 and TRBJ2-7, with 7 bases fitting TRBD1. The ends lost 0 bases at V and 0 bases at J; junction bases unmatched: 6. This CDR3 is 16 amino acids long. CDR1 is SGDLS, CDR2 YYNGEE, per germline. The CDR3, as DNA: TGTGCCAGCAGCGTAGCTGTGTCAGGGGGCTCCTACGAGCAGTACTTC. Encoded protein: CASSVAVSGGSYEQYF.

This clone was detected only a few times. The rearrangement joins TRBV2 to TRBJ1-5; D is unresolved. Trimming cost V 3 bases and J 3 bases, with 12 bases left between them. Germline V gene lookup returns CDR1 SNHLY and CDR2 FYNNEI. This CDR3 spans 15 amino acids. CDR3 sequence: CASSEESVANQPQHF. CDR3 DNA sequence: TGTGCCAGCAGTGAGGAGTCAGTAGCCAATCAGCCCCAGCATTTT.

J is TRBJ1-2 and V is TRBV19, with D possibly TRBD1 on 6 matching bases. V lost 5 bases and J 7 bases, leaving 11 bases between the germline ends. CDR3 size: 12 residues. The germline gives CDR1 LNHDA, CDR2 SQIVND (reference sequence). This CDR3 is CASSPGTFGYTF. DNA of the CDR3: TGTGCCAGTAGTCCCGGGACATTTGGCTACACCTTC. The full variable domain, completed using reference TRBV19 and TRBJ1-2, is DGGITQSPKYLFRKEGQNVTLSCEQNLNHDAMYWYRQDPGQGLRLIYYSQIVNDFQKGDIAEGYSVSREKKESFPLTVTSAQKNPTAFYLCASSPGTFGYTFGSGTRLTVV.

The chain recombines TRBV7-3 with TRBJ2-5; 12 bases are a match to TRBD2. CDR3 length: 14 amino acids. The germline V gene has CDR1 SGHTA and CDR2 FQGTGA. J lost 5 bases, V lost 2 bases, and 0 bases had no gene match. Here the CDR3 reads CASSLGTSGETQYF. DNA for the CDR3: TGTGCCAGCAGCTTAGGGACTAGCGGGGAGACCCAGTACTTC.

The chain couples TRBV11-2 to TRBJ2-7, with TRBD2 identical over 9 bases. V trimming: 1 base; J trimming: 2 bases; junction bases outside the gene matches: 6. CDR1 is SGHAT, CDR2 FQNNGV, per germline. CDR3 length equals 16 residues. CDR3 bases: TGTGCCAGCAGCTTAGTTGGTAGCGGGGGCCCCTACGAGCAGTACTTC. Translating gives CASSLVGSGGPYEQYF. Supplemented by reference TRBV11-2 and TRBJ2-7, the full variable domain reads EAGVAQSPRYKIIEKRQSVAFWCNPISGHATLYWYQQILGQGPKLLIQFQNNGVVDDSQLPKDRFSAERLKGVDSTLKIQPAKLEDSAVYLCASSLVGSGGPYEQYFGPGTRLTVT.

This chain joins TRBV6-5 and TRBJ2-7; D not resolved. Germline CDR1 is MNHEY and CDR2 is SVGAGI. CDR3 size: 15 residues. The germline V and J ends were trimmed by 6 bases and 1 base, with 16 bases remaining between them. The CDR3 sequence is CASSSPFSESYEQYF. In nucleotides, the CDR3 is TGTGCCAGCAGCTCACCATTTTCGGAGTCCTACGAGCAGTACTTC.

The chain couples TRBV30 to TRBJ1-4, with D possibly being TRBD1 (5 bases). V dropped 1 base and J dropped 7 bases, with 13 bases sitting between them. The CDR3 sequence is 14 residues long. Germline CDR1 reads GTSNPN; CDR2 reads SVGIG (reference sequence). The CDR3 reads CAWSGQGEGEKLFF. As DNA, the CDR3 is TGTGCCTGGAGTGGACAAGGGGAAGGTGAAAAACTGTTTTTT.

The chain is built from TRBV7-6 and TRBJ2-7; 11 bases fit TRBD1. The CDR3 runs 15 residues. J lost 1 base, V lost 6 bases, and 5 bases had no gene match. Germline V lookup: CDR1 SGHVS, CDR2 FNYEAQ. In nucleotides, the CDR3 is TGTGCCAGCAGTCCCGGGACAGGGGGTTCCTACGAGCAGTACTTC. The encoded protein is CASSPGTGGSYEQYF.

The gene calls are TRBV4-1 and TRBJ1-2, with a tentative D call TRBD1 (6 bases). The CDR3 runs 15 residues. V was cut by 0 bases and J by 6 bases, with 14 bases left in between. Per the germline V gene, CDR1 is MGHRA and CDR2 is YSYEKL. The CDR3 sequence is CASSQDRGPLDGYTF. Written as DNA, the CDR3 is TGCGCCAGCAGCCAAGACAGGGGCCCCCTGGATGGCTACACCTTC.

The chain recombines TRBV29-1 with TRBJ1-1; 8 bases map to TRBD1. The ends lost 6 bases at V and 4 bases at J; junction bases unmatched: 7. Germline V CDR1 and CDR2: SQVTM, ANQGSEA. This CDR3 has 13 residues. The CDR3: CSVNQGARTEAFF. CDR3 in DNA: TGCAGCGTCAATCAGGGGGCGCGCACTGAAGCTTTCTTT.

The rearrangement uses TRBV5-4 and TRBJ2-7; TRBD2 matches 10 bases. Per the germline V gene, CDR1 is SGHNT and CDR2 is YYREEE (reference sequence). The CDR3 has 16 residues. With 0 bases clipped from V and 6 bases from J, the junction kept 9 bases outside the gene matches. The CDR3 bases are TGTGCCAGCAGCTTGGCTTCAGGGCTAGCGGGAGCCGAGCAGTACTTC. The encoded protein is CASSLASGLAGAEQYF. The full variable domain, its missing parts supplied by reference TRBV5-4 and TRBJ2-7, is ETGVTQSPTHLIKTRGQQVTLRCSSQSGHNTVSWYQQALGQGPQFIFQYYREEENGRGNFPPRFSGLQFPNYSSELNVNALELDDSALYLCASSLASGLAGAEQYFGPGTRLTVT.

V usage is TRBV18 and J usage is TRBJ2-1; tentatively, D is TRBD1 (6 bases). In germline, CDR1 is KGHSH, CDR2 LQKENI. V was cut by 3 bases and J by 6 bases, with 12 bases left in between. This CDR3 spans 14 amino acids. CDR3: CASSPQQGSNEQFF. The DNA of the CDR3 is TGTGCCAGCTCACCTCAACAGGGTTCCAATGAGCAGTTCTTC.

The gene calls are TRBV9 and TRBJ2-3, with D perhaps TRBD2 (6 bases). V lost 3 bases and J lost 3, with 11 bases in between. Germline V gene sequence: CDR1 SGDLS, CDR2 YYNGEE. The CDR3 is made up of 14 amino acids. Written as DNA, the CDR3 is TGTGCCAGCAGCGGACTAGTAGGAACAGATACGCAGTATTTT. It specifies CASSGLVGTDTQYF.

The rearrangement links TRBV2 to TRBJ1-2, with a tentative D call TRBD1 (5 bases). V lost 7 bases and J lost 4, with 10 bases in between. Germline CDR1 reads SNHLY; CDR2 reads FYNNEI. This CDR3 contains 12 residues. CDR3 amino acids: CASKEGLYGYTF. The DNA of the CDR3 is TGTGCCAGCAAGGAGGGGCTCTATGGCTACACCTTC.

V is TRBV11-3 and J is TRBJ2-5; a possible D gene is TRBD1 (6 bases). Germline-derived CDR1 and CDR2 are SGHNT and YENEEA. The ends were cut back, 1 base at V and 2 bases at J, with 14 bases in the middle. The CDR3 totals 16 residues. Here the CDR3 reads CASSLGVGAGQETQYF. The CDR3 DNA follows: TGTGCCAGCAGCTTAGGAGTGGGGGCCGGTCAAGAGACCCAGTACTTC.

The chain combines TRBV14 with TRBJ2-6; the match to TRBD2 covers 7 bases. This CDR3 has 17 amino acids. Per the germline V gene, CDR1 is SGHDN and CDR2 is FVKESK. J gave up 2 bases and V 1 base, and 5 bases lay outside the gene matches. The CDR3 sequence is CASSQGTRGTGANVLTF. For the CDR3, the DNA is TGTGCCAGCAGCCAAGGGACTAGGGGAACTGGGGCCAACGTCCTGACTTTC.

The chain carries TRBV25-1 and TRBJ2-3, with D uncertain. Trimming stripped 4 bases from V and 2 bases from J, with 13 bases between. Germline V lookup: CDR1 MGHDK, CDR2 SYGVNS. CDR3 length equals 15 residues. The CDR3 DNA sequence: TGTGCCAGCAGTGGCGCGGATAAATTCACAGATACGCAGTATTTT. Translating gives CASSGADKFTDTQYF.

The gene calls are TRBV7-9 and TRBJ2-7; perhaps TRBD2 as D (5 bases). CDR3 length equals 15 residues. CDR1 is SEHNR and CDR2 is FQNEAQ in the germline V gene (reference sequence). V gave up 3 bases and J gave up 0 bases, with 12 bases separating them. CDR3 protein: CASSFPGLSSYEQYF. CDR3 in DNA: TGTGCCAGCAGCTTCCCAGGACTGAGCTCCTACGAGCAGTACTTC.

This chain joins TRBV5-4 and TRBJ2-5; D possibly corresponds to TRBD2 (6 bases). CDR1 is SGHNT and CDR2 is YYREEE in the germline V gene (reference sequence). V was shortened by 4 bases and J by 1 base, with 14 bases between the two germline ends. The CDR3 consists of 15 residues. CDR3 sequence: CASSGVGLSQETQYF. The DNA for the CDR3 is TGTGCCAGCAGCGGGGTGGGACTCAGCCAAGAGACCCAGTACTTC.